The 10 T cell receptor beta chains listed next were all sequenced from one sample in a study of blood T cell repertoires in COVID-19. Profiling relied on immunoSEQ multiplex PCR, and the TCRdb table lists in-frame clones only, not all of them. The sample consists of 90,000 to 95,000 clones, more than 75% of them appearing once. The sequencing sample was made of peripheral blood. The receptors stem from an elderly woman with active COVID-19.

The chain joins TRBV4-1 to TRBJ1-2, with D maybe TRBD1 (5 bases). This CDR3 is built from 16 residues. The V and J ends lost 0 bases and 5 bases respectively, with 16 bases between them. Germline values: CDR1 MGHRA, CDR2 YSYEKL. CDR3 sequence: CASSQDRQGLKYGYTF. CDR3 DNA sequence: TGCGCCAGCAGCCAAGATCGGCAGGGCCTTAAATATGGCTACACCTTC.

The chain's CDR3 is CASSSGYNEQFF. DNA for the CDR3: TGTGCCAGCAGCTCAGGCTACAATGAGCAGTTCTTC. The rearrangement links TRBV7-9 to TRBJ2-1; D is undetermined. Trimming shortened V by 4 bases and J by 3 bases, and 4 bases separated the two germline ends. Germline loops: CDR1 SEHNR, CDR2 FQNEAQ (reference sequence). The CDR3 runs to 12 residues. Full variable domain (missing parts from reference TRBV7-9 and TRBJ2-1): DTGVSQNPRHKITKRGQNVTFRCDPISEHNRLYWYRQTLGQGPEFLTYFQNEAQLEKSRLLSDRFSAERPKGSFSTLEIQRTEQGDSAMYLCASSSGYNEQFFGPGTRLTVL.

This chain joins TRBV10-3 and TRBJ2-7, with 9 bases lining up with TRBD2. Germline V gene lookup returns CDR1 ENHRY and CDR2 SYGVKD. The CDR3 runs 15 residues. The V segment lost 6 bases and the J segment 5 bases; nucleotides outside the gene matches: 11. The CDR3 DNA follows: TGTGCCATCAGCAACTCCGGCGGGAGGGCCGACGAGCAGTACTTC. This encodes CAISNSGGRADEQYF.

CDR3 amino acids: CASSSPTGESSYEQYF. DNA of the CDR3: TGTGCCAGCAGCAGCCCGACAGGGGAAAGCTCCTACGAGCAGTACTTC. The chain joins TRBV5-4 to TRBJ2-7, with 8 bases fitting TRBD1. Trimming took 4 bases from V and 0 from J; bases not matched to a gene: 9. CDR3 length: 16 amino acids. Germline assignment: CDR1 SGHNT and CDR2 YYREEE (reference sequence).

V usage is TRBV15 and J usage is TRBJ2-7; TRBD1 agrees at 7 bases. The length of the CDR3 is 17 residues. Germline-derived CDR1 and CDR2 are LNHNV and YYDKDF (reference sequence). J was trimmed by 2 bases and V by 4 bases; bases with no gene match: 14. CDR3 DNA: TGTGCCACCAGCACAAGTTCCCGACAGGGTGGGACCTACGAGCAGTACTTC. This encodes CATSTSSRQGGTYEQYF.

J is TRBJ2-1 and V is TRBV11-1; 9 bases agree with TRBD2. CDR1 and CDR2 from the germline V gene are SGHAT and FQDESV (reference sequence). This CDR3 contains 16 residues. The V gene end was trimmed by 5 bases and the J gene end by 5 bases; junction bases not matched to a gene: 10. The CDR3 here is CASSHPLAGWDNEQFF. Written as DNA, the CDR3 is TGTGCCAGCAGCCATCCTCTAGCGGGGTGGGACAATGAGCAGTTCTTC. Full variable domain (remainder filled in from reference TRBV11-1 and TRBJ2-1): EAEVAQSPRYKITEKSQAVAFWCDPISGHATLYWYRQILGQGPELLVQFQDESVVDDSQLPKDRFSAERLKGVDSTLKIQPAELGDSAMYLCASSHPLAGWDNEQFFGPGTRLTVL.

The chain uses TRBV14 and TRBJ2-1; weak D call: TRBD1 (5 bases). V shed 0 bases and J shed 0 bases, with 27 bases lying between them. CDR3 size: 22 residues. Germline loops: CDR1 SGHDN, CDR2 FVKESK. The CDR3 coding sequence is TGTGCCAGCAGCCAAGATGGGGCAGGGCTAGTAGGCCCCCCATACTCCTACAATGAGCAGTTCTTC. This codes for CASSQDGAGLVGPPYSYNEQFF.

As for this clone: A read error may account for a junction end that differs from germline. The V gene is TRBV7-7, the J gene TRBJ2-1; 9 bases are a match to TRBD1. This CDR3 has 13 amino acids. Germline V gene data show CDR1 as SSHAT and CDR2 as FNYEAQ (reference sequence). CDR3 sequence (DNA): TGTGCTAGCAGCTTGGACAGGGGCAATGAGCAGTTCTTC. It specifies CASSLDRGNEQFF. Looking up the rest from reference TRBV7-7 and TRBJ2-1 gives the full variable domain: GAGVSQSPRYKVTKRGQDVTLRCDPISSHATLYWYQQALGQGPEFLTYFNYEAQPDKSGLPSDRFSAERPEGSISTLTIQRTEQRDSAMYRCASSLDRGNEQFFGPGTRLTVL.

J is TRBJ1-1 and V is TRBV7-3; TRBD1 might be the D (5 bases). Germline assignment: CDR1 SGHTA and CDR2 FQGTGA. This CDR3 has 13 residues. V was pared by 5 bases and J by 7 bases, with 14 bases between. The CDR3 DNA sequence: TGTGCCAGCAGCACCTTGGCAGGGCGTGAAGCTTTCTTT. This sequence encodes CASSTLAGREAFF.

The genes are TRBV10-3 and TRBJ1-5; D not certain. The V gene's germline CDR1 is ENHRY and CDR2 SYGVKD. The CDR3 length is 14 residues. V lost 3 bases and J lost 6, with 12 bases in between. The CDR3 nucleotides read TGTGCCATCAGTGATGGGAACGGAGGTCAGCCCCAGCATTTT. Its protein is CAISDGNGGQPQHF.